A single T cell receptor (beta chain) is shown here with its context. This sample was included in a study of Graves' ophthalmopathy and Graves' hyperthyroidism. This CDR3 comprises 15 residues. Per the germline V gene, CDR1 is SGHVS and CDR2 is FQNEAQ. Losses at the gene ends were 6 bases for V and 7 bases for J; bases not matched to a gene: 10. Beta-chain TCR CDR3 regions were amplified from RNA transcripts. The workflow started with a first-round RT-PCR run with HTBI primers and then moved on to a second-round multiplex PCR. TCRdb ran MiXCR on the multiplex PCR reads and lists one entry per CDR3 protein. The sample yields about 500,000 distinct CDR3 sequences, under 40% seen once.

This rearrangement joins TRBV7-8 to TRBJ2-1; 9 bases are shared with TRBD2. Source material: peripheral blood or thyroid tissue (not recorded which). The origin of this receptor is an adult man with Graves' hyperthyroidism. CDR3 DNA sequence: TGTGCCAGCAGTTACTCGATCAGCGGGGGGAATGAGCAGTTCTTC. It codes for CASSYSISGGNEQFF.